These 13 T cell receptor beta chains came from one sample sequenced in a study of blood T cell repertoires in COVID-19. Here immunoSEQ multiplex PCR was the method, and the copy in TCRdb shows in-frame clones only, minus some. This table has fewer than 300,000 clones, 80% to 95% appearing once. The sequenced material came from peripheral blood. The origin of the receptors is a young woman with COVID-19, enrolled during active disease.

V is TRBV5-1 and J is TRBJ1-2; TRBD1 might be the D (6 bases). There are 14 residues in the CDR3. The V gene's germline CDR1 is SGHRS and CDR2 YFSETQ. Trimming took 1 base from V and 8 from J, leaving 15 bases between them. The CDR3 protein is CASSLSAGARGYTF. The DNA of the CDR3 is TGCGCCAGCAGCTTGTCAGCAGGGGCGAGGGGCTACACCTTC.

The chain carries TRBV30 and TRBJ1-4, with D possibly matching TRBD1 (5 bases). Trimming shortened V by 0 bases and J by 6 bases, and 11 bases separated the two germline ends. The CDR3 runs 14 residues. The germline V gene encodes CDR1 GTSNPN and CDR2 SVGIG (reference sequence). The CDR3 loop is CAWSVPGSDEKLFF. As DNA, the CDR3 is TGTGCCTGGAGTGTACCAGGGTCCGATGAAAAACTGTTTTTT.

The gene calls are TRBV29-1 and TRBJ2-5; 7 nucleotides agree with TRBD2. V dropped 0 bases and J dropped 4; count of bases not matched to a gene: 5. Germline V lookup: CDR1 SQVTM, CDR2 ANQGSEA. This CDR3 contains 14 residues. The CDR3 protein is CSVEERAGSETQYF. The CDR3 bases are TGCAGCGTTGAAGAGAGAGCGGGGTCAGAGACCCAGTACTTC.

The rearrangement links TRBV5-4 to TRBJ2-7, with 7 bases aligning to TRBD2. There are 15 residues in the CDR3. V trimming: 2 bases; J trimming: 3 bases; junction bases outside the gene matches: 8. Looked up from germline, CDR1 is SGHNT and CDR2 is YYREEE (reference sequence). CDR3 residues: CASSFGGRAGYEQYF. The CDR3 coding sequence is TGTGCCAGCAGCTTTGGAGGGAGGGCCGGCTACGAGCAGTACTTC.

The CDR3 is CASSSRTGEGTSGANVLTF. The CDR3 region has the DNA TGTGCCAGCAGTTCACGGACAGGAGAAGGGACCTCTGGGGCCAACGTCCTGACTTTC. The J gene is TRBJ2-6, the V gene TRBV27; 7 bases are shared with TRBD1. CDR1 MNHEY and CDR2 SMNVEV come from the germline V gene (reference sequence). Losses at the gene ends were 4 bases for V and 0 bases for J; bases not matched to a gene: 12. There are 19 residues in the CDR3.

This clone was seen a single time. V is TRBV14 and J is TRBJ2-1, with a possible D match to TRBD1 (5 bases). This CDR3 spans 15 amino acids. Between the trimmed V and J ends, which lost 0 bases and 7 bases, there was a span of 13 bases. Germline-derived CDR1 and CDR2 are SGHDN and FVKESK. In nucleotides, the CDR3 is TGTGCCAGCAGCCAAGATGTGGCAGGGTGGAATGAGCAGTTCTTC. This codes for CASSQDVAGWNEQFF.

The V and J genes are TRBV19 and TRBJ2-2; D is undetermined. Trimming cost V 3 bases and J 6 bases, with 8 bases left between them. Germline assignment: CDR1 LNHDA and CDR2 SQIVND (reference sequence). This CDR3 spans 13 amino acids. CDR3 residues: CASSIRVPGELFF. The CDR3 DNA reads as TGTGCCAGTAGTATTCGGGTCCCCGGGGAGCTGTTTTTT.

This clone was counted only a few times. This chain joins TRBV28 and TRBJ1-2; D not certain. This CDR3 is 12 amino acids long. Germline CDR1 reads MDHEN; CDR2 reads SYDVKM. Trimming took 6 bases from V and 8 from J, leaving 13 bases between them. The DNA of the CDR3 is TGTGCCAGCAGGCGGGGAAATACGGGCTACACCTTC. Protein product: CASRRGNTGYTF.

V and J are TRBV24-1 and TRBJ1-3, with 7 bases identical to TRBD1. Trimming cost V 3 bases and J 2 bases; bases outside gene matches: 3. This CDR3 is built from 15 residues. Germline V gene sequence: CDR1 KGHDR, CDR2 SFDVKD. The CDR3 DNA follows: TGTGCCACCAGTGATGCTACAGGGGCTGGAAACACCATATATTTT. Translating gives CATSDATGAGNTIYF.

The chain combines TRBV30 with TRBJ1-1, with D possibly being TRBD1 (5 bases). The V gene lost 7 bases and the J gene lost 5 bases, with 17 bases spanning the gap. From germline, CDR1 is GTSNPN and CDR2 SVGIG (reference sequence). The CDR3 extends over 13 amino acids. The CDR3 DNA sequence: TGTGCCTCCGCCGCCTCAGGGTATACTGAAGCTTTCTTT. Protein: CASAASGYTEAFF. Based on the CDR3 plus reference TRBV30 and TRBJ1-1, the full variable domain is SQTIHQWPATLVQPVGSPLSLECTVEGTSNPNLYWYRQAAGRGLQLLFYSVGIGQISSEVPQNLSASRPQDRQFILSSKKLLLSDSGFYLCASAASGYTEAFFGQGTRLTVV.

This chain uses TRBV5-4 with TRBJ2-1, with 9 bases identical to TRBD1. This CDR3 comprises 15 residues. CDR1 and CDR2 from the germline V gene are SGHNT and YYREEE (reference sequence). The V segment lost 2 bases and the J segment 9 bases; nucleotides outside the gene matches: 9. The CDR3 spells CASSFGGQGRSEQFF. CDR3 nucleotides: TGTGCCAGCAGCTTCGGGGGACAGGGAAGGAGTGAGCAGTTCTTC.

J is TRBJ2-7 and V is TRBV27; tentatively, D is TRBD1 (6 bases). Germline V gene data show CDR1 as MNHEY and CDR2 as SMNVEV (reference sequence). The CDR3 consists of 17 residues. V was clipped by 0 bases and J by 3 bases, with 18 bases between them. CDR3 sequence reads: CASSLSWGRSSFYEQYF. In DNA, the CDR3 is TGTGCCAGCAGTTTATCGTGGGGGCGGTCTTCCTTCTACGAGCAGTACTTC.

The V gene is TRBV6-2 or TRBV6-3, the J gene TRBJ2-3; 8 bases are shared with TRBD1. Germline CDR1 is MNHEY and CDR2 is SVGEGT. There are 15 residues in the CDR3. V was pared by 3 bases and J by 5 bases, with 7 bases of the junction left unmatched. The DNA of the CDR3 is TGTGCCAGCAGTTATGCCAGGGGGCGCGGAGATACGCAGTATTTT. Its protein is CASSYARGRGDTQYF.